The 3 T cell receptor beta chains given below trace back to one sample, sequenced in a study of spatial heterogeneity in lung cancer. TCRdb independently ran MiXCR on the 5' RACE reads; one entry per CDR3 protein. The sample consists of fewer than 16,000 distinct CDR3 sequences, 3% to 4.5% of them appearing once. Stated time point: sample taken at primary tumor resection. The sequencing here drew on normal lung tissue next to the tumor, taken at surgery. The origin of the receptors is a male donor with early-stage non-small cell lung cancer.

Only a few counts were recorded for this clonotype. Little can be read into the size of this beta chain, an off-target read in a library designed for alpha chains. The rearrangement links TRBV5-1 to TRBJ1-1; D call uncertain. Per germline, CDR1 SGHRS and CDR2 YFSETQ. The CDR3 runs to 13 residues. V lost 1 base and J 1 base, leaving 5 bases between the germline ends. For the CDR3, the DNA is TGCGCCAGCAGCTTGACAGCGAACACTGAAGCTTTCTTT. Protein sequence: CASSLTANTEAFF.

The sample holds many counts of this clonotype. As an off-target read in a library built for alpha chains, this beta chain has a frequency of little significance. The V gene is TRBV12-3 or TRBV12-4, the J gene TRBJ1-1, with D uncertain. The CDR3 covers 10 residues. Trimming removed 5 bases at V and 7 bases at J, with 5 bases between. CDR3 in DNA: TGTGCCAGCAGTACCGATGAAGCTTTCTTT. Translating gives CASSTDEAFF.

This clonotype was recorded many times. For a library built for alpha chains, this beta chain is a stray read; little rests on its size. The chain links TRBV5-1 to TRBJ2-5, with 8 bases matching TRBD1. Germline CDR1 is SGHRS and CDR2 is YFSETQ. V shed 5 bases and J 5 bases; nucleotides not matched to a gene: 5. CDR3 size: 13 residues. CDR3 DNA sequence: TGCGCCAGCAGGACAGGGGCTACGGAGACCCAGTACTTC. This codes for CASRTGATETQYF.